A selection of T cell receptor beta chains follows, all from one sample in a study of identical twins. TCRdb reanalysed the 5' RACE reads using MiXCR and keeps one entry per CDR3 protein. The sample records 570,000 or so distinct CDR3 sequences, around a tenth being singletons. This sample was shared with a second study, whose subject was yellow fever vaccine responses in identical twins.

The sample was PBMCs. The receptors stem from a woman younger than 35 in good health. Both conserved end residues are part of each CDR3. Fields, in order: D gene, J gene, clone size, V gene, CDR3 length, CDR3 DNA, CDR3 protein. D genes are given only for firm matches. Size values are once, few and many counts, or a class for expanded clones, and some rows have none.

NA | TRBJ1-1 | many | TRBV12-3/TRBV12-4 | 14 | TGTGCCAGCAGTCGGGGGAAAACGAACACTGAAGCTTTCTTT | CASSRGKTNTEAFF
NA | TRBJ2-5 | many | TRBV9 | 14 | TGTGCCAGCAGCGTAACCAGCGTGGGCGAGACCCAGTACTTC | CASSVTSVGETQYF
NA | TRBJ2-7 | many | TRBV12-3/TRBV12-4 | 12 | TGTGCCAGCAGTGCGGGTTTTTACGAGCAGTACTTC | CASSAGFYEQYF
NA | TRBJ1-2 | NA | TRBV7-2 | 15 | TGTGCCAGCAGCTTACGGCAGGGGTCTAACTATGGCTACACCTTC | CASSLRQGSNYGYTF
TRBD2 | TRBJ2-1 | few | TRBV7-8 | 14 | TGTGCCAGCAGCTATCGACTAGCGGACAATGAGCAGTTCTTC | CASSYRLADNEQFF
NA | TRBJ2-7 | NA | TRBV5-1 | 13 | TGCGCCAGCAGCTCCGGATTTACCTACGAGCAGTACTTC | CASSSGFTYEQYF
TRBD2 | TRBJ2-1 | many | TRBV28 | 14 | TGTGCCAGCAGTGTTAGCGGGAGAGGGAATGAGCAGTTCTTC | CASSVSGRGNEQFF
NA | TRBJ2-7 | few | TRBV7-2 | 16 | TGTGCCAGCAGCCCCAGGGGGCGGGGGATTACCTACGAGCAGTACTTC | CASSPRGRGITYEQYF
NA | TRBJ2-4 | many | TRBV11-2 | 16 | TGTGCCAGCAGCTCGAACCCGTTGATGGCCAAAAACATTCAGTACTTC | CASSSNPLMAKNIQYF
NA | TRBJ1-2 | NA | TRBV11-2 | 13 | TGTGCCAGCAGCTTAGCGGGGGGCGGTGGCTACACCTTC | CASSLAGGGGYTF
TRBD2 | TRBJ2-1 | many | TRBV20-1 | 17 | TGCAGTGCTAGACCCCTAACTAGCGGGAGGAAATTGGATGAGCAGTTCTTC | CSARPLTSGRKLDEQFF
TRBD2 | TRBJ2-3 | few | TRBV29-1 | 15 | TGCAGCGTTGTCGGGCGGGGGGGCAGCACAGATACGCAGTATTTT | CSVVGRGGSTDTQYF
NA | TRBJ2-7 | many | TRBV10-3 | 12 | TGTGCCATCGGTTCCCCGGATTACGAGCAGTACTTC | CAIGSPDYEQYF
NA | TRBJ2-5 | NA | TRBV20-1 | 12 | TGCAGTCCAGGGGGGAGCCAAGAGACCCAGTACTTC | CSPGGSQETQYF
TRBD1 | TRBJ1-5 | many | TRBV6-1 | 14 | TGTGCCAGCAGTAGGACAGGGCGGGATCAGCCCCAGCATTTT | CASSRTGRDQPQHF
TRBD2 | TRBJ2-3 | many | TRBV6-1 | 15 | TGTGCCAGCAGTACCGGGACTAGCGGCACAGATACGCAGTATTTT | CASSTGTSGTDTQYF
NA | TRBJ2-5 | NA | TRBV6-4 | 13 | TGTGCCAGCAGTGACTCCTCGGGATTGACCCAGTACTTC | CASSDSSGLTQYF
TRBD1 | TRBJ1-2 | NA | TRBV7-9 | 12 | TGTGCCAGCAGCTTAGACGGACAGGTCCTACCCTTC | CASSLDGQVLPF
TRBD2 | TRBJ2-1 | NA | TRBV2 | 16 | TGTGCCAGCAGTGAATCGGGGACTAGCGGGGTCTGGGAGCAGTTCTTC | CASSESGTSGVWEQFF
NA | TRBJ2-3 | many | TRBV7-8 | 15 | TGTGCCAGCAGCTTAGACTGGCTTACCACAGATACGCAGTATTTT | CASSLDWLTTDTQYF
NA | TRBJ1-2 | NA | TRBV11-2 | 15 | TGTGCCAGCAGGCCTCGATCTAACTCGGAGGATGGCTACACCTTC | CASRPRSNSEDGYTF
NA | TRBJ2-4 | many | TRBV27 | 14 | TGTGCCAGCAGTTTTGCGGCAGCCAAAAACATTCAGTACTTC | CASSFAAAKNIQYF
TRBD2 | TRBJ2-3 | few | TRBV9 | 15 | TGTGCCAGCAGCGTGGCTAGCGGAACCACAGATACGCAGTATTTT | CASSVASGTTDTQYF
NA | TRBJ2-2 | NA | TRBV12-3/TRBV12-4 | 14 | TGTGCCAGCAGTCCCGGTATGAACACCGGGGAGCTGTTTTTT | CASSPGMNTGELFF
TRBD1 | TRBJ1-5 | few | TRBV6-1 | 13 | TGTGCCGGAGGGGACAGGGACAATCAGCCCCAGCATTTT | CAGGDRDNQPQHF
NA | TRBJ2-3 | many | TRBV29-1 | 14 | TGCAGCGTTGAATTGTTGGAAGACACAGATACGCAGTATTTT | CSVELLEDTDTQYF
TRBD1 | TRBJ2-1 | few | TRBV7-2 | 16 | TGTGCCAGCAGCTTAAGGGGACAGGGGATTGTCAATGAGCAGTTCTTC | CASSLRGQGIVNEQFF
TRBD1 | TRBJ2-1 | NA | TRBV29-1 | 15 | TGCAGCGTTGTGTGGGAGGACAGGGGTCCTCATGAGCAGTTCTTC | CSVVWEDRGPHEQFF
NA | TRBJ2-5 | many | TRBV10-3 | 14 | TGTGCCATCAGTGAAAGACAGGCTGGGGAGACCCAGTACTTC | CAISERQAGETQYF
TRBD2 | TRBJ2-1 | NA | TRBV7-9 | 15 | TGTGCCAGCAGCTTGGGACTAGCGGCTGGGGATGAGCAGTTCTTC | CASSLGLAAGDEQFF
NA | TRBJ2-5 | few | TRBV11-2 | 15 | TGTGCCAGCAGCCTCGAGGCAGGGGAGCGGGAGACCCAGTACTTC | CASSLEAGERETQYF
TRBD1 | TRBJ1-1 | NA | TRBV4-2 | 15 | TGTGCCAGCAGCCAAGTAGGGACAGGGGGCACTGAAGCTTTCTTT | CASSQVGTGGTEAFF
NA | TRBJ2-1 | few | TRBV29-1 | 15 | TGCAGCGTTGAAGTGGACGGGAGTACCTACAATGAGCAGTTCTTC | CSVEVDGSTYNEQFF
TRBD1 | TRBJ2-5 | NA | TRBV5-1 | 16 | TGCGCCAGCAGCATTGGACAGGTCCTGGGCCAAGAGACCCAGTACTTC | CASSIGQVLGQETQYF
TRBD2 | TRBJ2-1 | NA | TRBV6-2/TRBV6-3 | 14 | TGTGCCAGCAGTCCACGGACTAGCGGCAATGAGCAGTTCTTC | CASSPRTSGNEQFF
TRBD2 | TRBJ2-1 | NA | TRBV7-6 | 16 | TGTGCCAGCAGCCCATCCCCTAGCGGAGCCTACAATGAGCAGTTCTTC | CASSPSPSGAYNEQFF
NA | TRBJ2-1 | NA | TRBV3-1 | 15 | TGTGCCAGCAGCCTCCCTTCGACAGGTTACAATGAGCAGTTCTTC | CASSLPSTGYNEQFF
TRBD1 | TRBJ2-3 | few | TRBV11-2 | 16 | TGTGCCAGCAGCCAACTTCGGGACAGGGGGCCAGATACGCAGTATTTT | CASSQLRDRGPDTQYF
NA | TRBJ2-5 | few | TRBV7-9 | 14 | TGTGCCAGCCGGACGAAGGACAGACAAGAGACCCAGTACTTC | CASRTKDRQETQYF
NA | TRBJ2-7 | many | TRBV7-7 | 15 | TGTGCTAGCAGCTTAGCGGCAGGGACGGACTACGAGCAGTACTTC | CASSLAAGTDYEQYF
NA | TRBJ2-1 | NA | TRBV20-1 | 15 | TGCAGTGCTCAGGGTTGGGGACTGGAAATCAATGAGCAGTTCTTC | CSAQGWGLEINEQFF
NA | TRBJ2-2 | many | TRBV12-3/TRBV12-4 | 13 | TGTGCCAGCAGTGATACAGGGCCCGGGGAGCTGTTTTTT | CASSDTGPGELFF
NA | TRBJ2-5 | few | TRBV19 | 12 | TGTGCCAGTAGTATGAGGGCCGGGACCCAGTACTTC | CASSMRAGTQYF